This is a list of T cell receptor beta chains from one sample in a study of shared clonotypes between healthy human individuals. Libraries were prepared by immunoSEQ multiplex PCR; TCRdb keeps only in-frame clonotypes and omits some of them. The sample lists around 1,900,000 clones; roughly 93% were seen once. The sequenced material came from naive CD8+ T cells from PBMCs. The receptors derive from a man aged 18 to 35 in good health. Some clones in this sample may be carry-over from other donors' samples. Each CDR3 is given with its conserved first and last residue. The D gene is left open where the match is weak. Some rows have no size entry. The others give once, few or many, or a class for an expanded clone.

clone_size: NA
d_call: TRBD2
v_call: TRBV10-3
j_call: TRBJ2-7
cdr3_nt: TGTGCCATCAGTGAGTCGCCACTAGCGGGTTACGAGCAGTACTTC
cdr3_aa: CAISESPLAGYEQYF

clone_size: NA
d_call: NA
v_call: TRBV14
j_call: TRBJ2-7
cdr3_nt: TGTGCCAGCAGCCAGCAGACCGCCTCCTCCTACGAGCAGTACTTC
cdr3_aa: CASSQQTASSYEQYF

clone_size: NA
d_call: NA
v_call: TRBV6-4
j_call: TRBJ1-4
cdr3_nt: TGTGCCAGCAGTGACTCTCGCACCCCTAATCCAACTAATGAAAAACTGTTTTTT
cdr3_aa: CASSDSRTPNPTNEKLFF

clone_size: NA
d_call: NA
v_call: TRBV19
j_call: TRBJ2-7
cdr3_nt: TGTGCCAGTAGTATAGCGGGCGGAACGGGCTACGAGCAGTACTTC
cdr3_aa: CASSIAGGTGYEQYF

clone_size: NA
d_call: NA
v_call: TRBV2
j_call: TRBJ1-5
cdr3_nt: TGTGCCAGCAGTGCACGGACGGGGTTAATTCAGCCCCAGCATTTT
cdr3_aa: CASSARTGLIQPQHF

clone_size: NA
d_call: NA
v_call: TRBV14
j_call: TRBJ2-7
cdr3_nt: TGTGCCAGCAGCCAACACGGCTACGAGCAGTACTTC
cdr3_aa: CASSQHGYEQYF

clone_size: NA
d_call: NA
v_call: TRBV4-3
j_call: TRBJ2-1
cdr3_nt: TGCGCCAGCAGCCAAGGGTCAGCCCTATACAATGAGCAGTTCTTC
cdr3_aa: CASSQGSALYNEQFF

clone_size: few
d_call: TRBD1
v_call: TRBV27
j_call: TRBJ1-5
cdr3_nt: TGTGCCAGCAGACCACAGGGGAACAATCAGCCCCAGCATTTT
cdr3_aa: CASRPQGNNQPQHF

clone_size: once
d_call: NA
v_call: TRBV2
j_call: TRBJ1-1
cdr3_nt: TGTGCCAGCAGTGAAAAGGCAGGGGTGAACACTGAAGCTTTCTTT
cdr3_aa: CASSEKAGVNTEAFF

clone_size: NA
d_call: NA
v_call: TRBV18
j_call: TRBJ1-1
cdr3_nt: TGTGCCAGCTCACCACTGCCAGATAAGATGAACACTGAAGCTTTCTTT
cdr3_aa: CASSPLPDKMNTEAFF

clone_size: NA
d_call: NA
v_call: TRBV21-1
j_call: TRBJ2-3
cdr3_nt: TGTGCCAGCAGCAAGGCTCCTTGGGGGCCAGATACGCAGTATTTT
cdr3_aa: CASSKAPWGPDTQYF

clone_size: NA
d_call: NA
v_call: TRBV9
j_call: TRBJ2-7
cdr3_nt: TGTGCCAGCAGCGTAGCAGGGAGTAAGGGTTACGAGCAGTACTTC
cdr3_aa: CASSVAGSKGYEQYF